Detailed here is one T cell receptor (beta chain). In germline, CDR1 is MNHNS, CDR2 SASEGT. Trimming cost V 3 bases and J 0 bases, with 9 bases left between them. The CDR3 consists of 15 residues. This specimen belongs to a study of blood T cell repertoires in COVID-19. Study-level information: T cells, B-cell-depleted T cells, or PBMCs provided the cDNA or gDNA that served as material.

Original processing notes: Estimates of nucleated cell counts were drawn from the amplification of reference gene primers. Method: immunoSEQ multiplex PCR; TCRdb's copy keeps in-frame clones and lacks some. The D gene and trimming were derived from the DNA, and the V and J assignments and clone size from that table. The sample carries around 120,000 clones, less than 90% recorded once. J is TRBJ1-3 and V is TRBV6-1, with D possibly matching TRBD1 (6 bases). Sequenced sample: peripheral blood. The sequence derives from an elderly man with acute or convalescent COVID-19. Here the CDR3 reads CASSDTGSSGNTIYF. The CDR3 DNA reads TGTGCCAGCAGTGATACAGGGAGCTCTGGAAACACCATATATTTT.